The TCR beta chain described here comes from a study of T-cell reconstitution after alpha-beta-depleted transplantation in children. The table lists this clonotype with a count of one. Its antigen is undetermined. This sequence may be a read error, since a much larger clone differs from it by one base. The study's findings and limits: Reportedly, only several hundred clones from non-depleted graft cells drove alpha-beta T-cell counts at about two months.

Unique molecular identifiers tagged the TCRbeta library. TCRdb used MiXCR to reprocess the PCR reads, holding one entry per CDR3 protein. This table has hundreds of thousands of distinct CDR3 sequences, less than 9% appearing once. Specimen: PBMCs, mostly from graft donor cells, collected 180 days after TCRalphabeta/CD19-depleted stem cell transplant. The clonotype comes from a male patient between 10 and 17 years old who had a stem cell transplant for acute lymphoblastic leukemia, so the T cells may come from the graft donor.

This CDR3 reads CASSLRGPDTEASF. Here the CDR3 DNA reads TGTGCCAGCAGCCTCCGGGGGCCCGACACTGAAGCTTCCTTT. The V gene is TRBV7-9, the J gene TRBJ1-1, with D maybe TRBD1 (6 bases). This CDR3 is built from 14 residues. Germline V gene lookup returns CDR1 SEHNR and CDR2 FQNEAQ (reference sequence).